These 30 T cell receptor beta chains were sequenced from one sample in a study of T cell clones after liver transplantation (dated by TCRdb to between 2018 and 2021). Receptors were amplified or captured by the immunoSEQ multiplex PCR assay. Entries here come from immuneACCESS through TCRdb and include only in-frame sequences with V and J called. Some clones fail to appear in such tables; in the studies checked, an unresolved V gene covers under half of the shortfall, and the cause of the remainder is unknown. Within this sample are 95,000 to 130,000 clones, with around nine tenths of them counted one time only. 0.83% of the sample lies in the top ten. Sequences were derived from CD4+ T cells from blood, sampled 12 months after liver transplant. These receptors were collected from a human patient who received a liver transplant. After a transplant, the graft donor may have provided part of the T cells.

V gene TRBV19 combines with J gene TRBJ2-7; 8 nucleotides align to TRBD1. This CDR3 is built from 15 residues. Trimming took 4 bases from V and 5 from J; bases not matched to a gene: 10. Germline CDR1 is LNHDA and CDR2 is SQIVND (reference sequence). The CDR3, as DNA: TGTGCCAGTAGTAGCCGTGGGACAGGTGGCAACGAGCAGTACTTC. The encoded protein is CASSSRGTGGNEQYF. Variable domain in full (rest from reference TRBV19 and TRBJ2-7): DGGITQSPKYLFRKEGQNVTLSCEQNLNHDAMYWYRQDPGQGLRLIYYSQIVNDFQKGDIAEGYSVSREKKESFPLTVTSAQKNPTAFYLCASSSRGTGGNEQYFGPGTRLTVT.

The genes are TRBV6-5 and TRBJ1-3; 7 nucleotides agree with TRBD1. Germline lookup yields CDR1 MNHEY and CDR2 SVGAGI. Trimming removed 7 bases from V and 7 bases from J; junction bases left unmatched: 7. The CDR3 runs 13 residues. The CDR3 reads CASNRQGGNTIYF. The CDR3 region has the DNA TGTGCCAGCAATCGACAGGGCGGCAACACCATATATTTT.

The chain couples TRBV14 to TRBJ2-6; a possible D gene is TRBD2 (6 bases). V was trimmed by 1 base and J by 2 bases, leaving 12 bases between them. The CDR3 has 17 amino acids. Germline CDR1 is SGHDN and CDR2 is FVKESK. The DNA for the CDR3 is TGTGCCAGCAGCCAAGGGGCGGGGAGAACTGGGGCCAACGTCCTGACTTTC. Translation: CASSQGAGRTGANVLTF.

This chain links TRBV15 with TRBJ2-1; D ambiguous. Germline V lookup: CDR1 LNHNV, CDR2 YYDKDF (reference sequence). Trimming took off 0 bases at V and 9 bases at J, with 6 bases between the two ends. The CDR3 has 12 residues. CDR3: CATSREQSEQFF. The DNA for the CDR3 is TGTGCCACCAGCAGAGAACAATCTGAGCAGTTCTTC.

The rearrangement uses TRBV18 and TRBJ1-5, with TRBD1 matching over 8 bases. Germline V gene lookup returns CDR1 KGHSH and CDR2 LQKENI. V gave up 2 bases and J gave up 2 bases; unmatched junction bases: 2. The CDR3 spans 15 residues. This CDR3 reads CASSPTGQGNQPQHF. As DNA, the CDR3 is TGTGCCAGCTCACCAACGGGACAGGGCAATCAGCCCCAGCATTTT.

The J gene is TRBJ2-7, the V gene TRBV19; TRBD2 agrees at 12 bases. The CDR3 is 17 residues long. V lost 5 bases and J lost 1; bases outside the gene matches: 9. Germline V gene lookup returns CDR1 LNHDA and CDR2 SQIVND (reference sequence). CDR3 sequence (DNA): TGTGCCAGTAGTCTGACTAGCGGGAGCTCGAATTCCTACGAGCAGTACTTC. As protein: CASSLTSGSSNSYEQYF.

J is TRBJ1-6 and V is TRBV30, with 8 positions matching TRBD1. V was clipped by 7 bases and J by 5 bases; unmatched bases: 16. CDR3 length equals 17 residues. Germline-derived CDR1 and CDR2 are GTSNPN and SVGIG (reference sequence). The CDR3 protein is CALQTGENTANNSPLHF. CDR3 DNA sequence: TGTGCCTTACAGACAGGGGAGAATACTGCGAATAATTCACCCCTCCACTTT. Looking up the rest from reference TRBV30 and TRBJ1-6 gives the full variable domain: SQTIHQWPATLVQPVGSPLSLECTVEGTSNPNLYWYRQAAGRGLQLLFYSVGIGQISSEVPQNLSASRPQDRQFILSSKKLLLSDSGFYLCALQTGENTANNSPLHFGNGTRLTVT.

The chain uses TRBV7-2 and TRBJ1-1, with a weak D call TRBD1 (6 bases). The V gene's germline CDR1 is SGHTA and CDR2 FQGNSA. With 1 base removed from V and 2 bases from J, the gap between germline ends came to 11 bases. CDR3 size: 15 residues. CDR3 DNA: TGTGCCAGCAGCTTAGGTGACAGGACAAACACTGAAGCTTTCTTT. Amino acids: CASSLGDRTNTEAFF.

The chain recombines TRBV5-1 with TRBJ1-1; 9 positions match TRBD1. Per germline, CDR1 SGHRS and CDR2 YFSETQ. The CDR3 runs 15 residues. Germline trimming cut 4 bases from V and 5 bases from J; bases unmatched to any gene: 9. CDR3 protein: CASSLIGQGRTEAFF. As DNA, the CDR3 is TGCGCCAGCAGCCTAATTGGACAGGGGAGAACTGAAGCTTTCTTT.

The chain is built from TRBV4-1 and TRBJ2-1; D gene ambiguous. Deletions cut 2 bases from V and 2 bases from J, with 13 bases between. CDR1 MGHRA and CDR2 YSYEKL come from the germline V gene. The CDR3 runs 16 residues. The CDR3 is CASSQRTEPPYNEQFF. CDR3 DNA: TGCGCCAGCAGCCAACGAACTGAGCCCCCCTACAATGAGCAGTTCTTC.

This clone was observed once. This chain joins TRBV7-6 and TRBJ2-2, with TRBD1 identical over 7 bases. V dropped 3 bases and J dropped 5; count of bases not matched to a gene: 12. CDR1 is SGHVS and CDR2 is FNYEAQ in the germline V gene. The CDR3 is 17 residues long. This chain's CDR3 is CASSFSGQILGTGELFF. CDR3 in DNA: TGTGCCAGCAGCTTTTCGGGACAGATTCTAGGTACCGGGGAGCTGTTTTTT.

Here the CDR3 DNA reads TGTGCCAGCAGTTTGGGGGGAAGCACAGATACGCAGTATTTT. Translated: CASSLGGSTDTQYF. The chain carries TRBV28 and TRBJ2-3, with D possibly matching TRBD2 (6 bases). V lost 3 bases, J lost 0 bases, and 7 bases lay in between. The CDR3 extends over 14 amino acids. Germline CDR1 reads MDHEN; CDR2 reads SYDVKM.

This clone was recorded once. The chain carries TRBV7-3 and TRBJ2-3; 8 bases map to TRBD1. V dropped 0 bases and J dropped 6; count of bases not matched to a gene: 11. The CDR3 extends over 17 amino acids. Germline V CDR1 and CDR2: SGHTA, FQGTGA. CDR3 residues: CASSLTGAGGVPDTQYF. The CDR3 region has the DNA TGTGCCAGCAGCTTAACTGGGGCAGGGGGCGTTCCGGATACGCAGTATTTT. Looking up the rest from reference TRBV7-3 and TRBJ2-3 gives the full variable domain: GAGVSQTPSNKVTEKGKYVELRCDPISGHTALYWYRQSLGQGPEFLIYFQGTGAADDSGLPNDRFFAVRPEGSVSTLKIQRTERGDSAVYLCASSLTGAGGVPDTQYFGPGTRLTVL.

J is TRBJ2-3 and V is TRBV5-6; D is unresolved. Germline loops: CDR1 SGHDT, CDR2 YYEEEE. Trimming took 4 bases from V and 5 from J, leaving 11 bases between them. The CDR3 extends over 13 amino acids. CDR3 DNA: TGTGCCAGCAGCCTAAAGCAGGTAGATACGCAGTATTTT. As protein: CASSLKQVDTQYF.

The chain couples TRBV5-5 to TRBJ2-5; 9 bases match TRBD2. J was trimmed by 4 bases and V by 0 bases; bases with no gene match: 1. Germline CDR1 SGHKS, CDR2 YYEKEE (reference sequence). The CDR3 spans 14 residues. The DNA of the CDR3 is TGTGCCAGCAGCTTGGAACTAGCGGGAGAGACCCAGTACTTC. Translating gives CASSLELAGETQYF.

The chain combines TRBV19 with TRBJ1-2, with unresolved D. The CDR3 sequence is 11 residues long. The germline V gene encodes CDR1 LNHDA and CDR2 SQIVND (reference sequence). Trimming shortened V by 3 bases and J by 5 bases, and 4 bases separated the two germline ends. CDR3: CASSIGYGYTF. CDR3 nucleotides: TGTGCCAGTAGTATCGGGTATGGCTACACCTTC.

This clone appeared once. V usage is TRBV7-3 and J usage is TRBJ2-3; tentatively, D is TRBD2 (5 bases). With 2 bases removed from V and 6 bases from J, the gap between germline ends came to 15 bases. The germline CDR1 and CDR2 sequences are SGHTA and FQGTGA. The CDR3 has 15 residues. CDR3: CASSLRPTTRDTQYF. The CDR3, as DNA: TGTGCCAGCAGCTTACGGCCGACTACAAGGGATACGCAGTATTTT.

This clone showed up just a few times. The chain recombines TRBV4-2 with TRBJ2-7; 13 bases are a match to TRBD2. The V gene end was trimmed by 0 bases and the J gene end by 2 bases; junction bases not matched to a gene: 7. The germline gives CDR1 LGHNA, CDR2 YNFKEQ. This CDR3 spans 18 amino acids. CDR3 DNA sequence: TGTGCCAGCAGCCAAGAGTTACTAGCGGGAGGGGTAACCTACGAGCAGTACTTC. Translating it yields CASSQELLAGGVTYEQYF.

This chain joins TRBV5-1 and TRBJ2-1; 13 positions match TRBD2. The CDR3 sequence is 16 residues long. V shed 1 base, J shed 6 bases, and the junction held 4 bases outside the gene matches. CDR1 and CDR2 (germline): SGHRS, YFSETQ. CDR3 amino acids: CASSLILAGGANEQFF. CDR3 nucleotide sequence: TGCGCCAGCAGCTTGATACTAGCGGGAGGGGCCAATGAGCAGTTCTTC.

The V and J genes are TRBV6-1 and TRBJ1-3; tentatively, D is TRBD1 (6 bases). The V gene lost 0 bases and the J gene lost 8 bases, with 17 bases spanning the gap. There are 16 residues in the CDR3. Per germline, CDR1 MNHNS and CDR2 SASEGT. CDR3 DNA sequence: TGTGCCAGCAGTGAAGCGCAGGGGTCCCAGGCAGACACCATATATTTT. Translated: CASSEAQGSQADTIYF.

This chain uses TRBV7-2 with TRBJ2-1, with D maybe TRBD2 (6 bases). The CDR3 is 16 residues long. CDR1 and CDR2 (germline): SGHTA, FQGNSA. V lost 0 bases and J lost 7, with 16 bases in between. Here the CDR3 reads CASSLADYQFGNEQFF. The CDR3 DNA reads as TGTGCCAGCAGCTTAGCGGACTATCAATTCGGGAATGAGCAGTTCTTC.

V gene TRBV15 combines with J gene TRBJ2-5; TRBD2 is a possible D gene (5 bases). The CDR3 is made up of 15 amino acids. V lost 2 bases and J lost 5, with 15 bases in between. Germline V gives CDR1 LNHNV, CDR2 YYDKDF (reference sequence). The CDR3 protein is CATSRPSSSLETQYF. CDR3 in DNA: TGTGCCACCAGCAGACCTAGTTCTAGCCTTGAGACCCAGTACTTC. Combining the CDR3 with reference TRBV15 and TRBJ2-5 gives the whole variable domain DAMVIQNPRYQVTQFGKPVTLSCSQTLNHNVMYWYQQKSSQAPKLLFHYYDKDFNNEADTPDNFQSRRPNTSFCFLDIRSPGLGDTAMYLCATSRPSSSLETQYFGPGTRLLVL.

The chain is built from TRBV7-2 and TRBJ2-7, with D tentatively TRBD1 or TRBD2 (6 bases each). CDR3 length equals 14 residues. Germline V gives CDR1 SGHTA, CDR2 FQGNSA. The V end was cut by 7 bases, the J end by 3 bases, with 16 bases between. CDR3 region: CASTKGGRSYEQYF. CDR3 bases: TGTGCCAGCACCAAAGGGGGGAGGAGCTACGAGCAGTACTTC.

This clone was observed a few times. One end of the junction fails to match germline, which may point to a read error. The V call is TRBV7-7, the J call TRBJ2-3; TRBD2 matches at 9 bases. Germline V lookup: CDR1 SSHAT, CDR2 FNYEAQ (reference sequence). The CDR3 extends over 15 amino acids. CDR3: CASSLLAGEADTQYF. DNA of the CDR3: TGTGCTAGCAGCCTCTTAGCGGGAGAAGCAGATACGCAGTATTTT.

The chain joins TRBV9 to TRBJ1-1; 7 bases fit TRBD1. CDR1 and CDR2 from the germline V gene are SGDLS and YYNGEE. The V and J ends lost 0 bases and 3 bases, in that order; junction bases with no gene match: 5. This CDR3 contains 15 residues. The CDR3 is CASSVEGGRDTEAFF. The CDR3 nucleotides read TGTGCCAGCAGCGTAGAAGGGGGCCGGGACACTGAAGCTTTCTTT.

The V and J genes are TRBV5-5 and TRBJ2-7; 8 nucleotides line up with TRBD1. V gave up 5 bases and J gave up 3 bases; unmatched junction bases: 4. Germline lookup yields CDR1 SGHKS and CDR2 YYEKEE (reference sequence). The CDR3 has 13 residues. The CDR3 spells CASRQGDIYEQYF. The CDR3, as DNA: TGTGCCAGCAGACAGGGGGACATCTACGAGCAGTACTTC.

The CDR3, as DNA: TGTGCCAGCAGTCTCGACAGGTATGACGAGCAGTACTTC. Translated, it gives CASSLDRYDEQYF. The chain combines TRBV2 with TRBJ2-7; D perhaps matches TRBD1 (6 bases). V gave up 5 bases and J gave up 5 bases, with 13 bases separating them. The CDR3 is 13 amino acids. The germline CDR1 and CDR2 sequences are SNHLY and FYNNEI.

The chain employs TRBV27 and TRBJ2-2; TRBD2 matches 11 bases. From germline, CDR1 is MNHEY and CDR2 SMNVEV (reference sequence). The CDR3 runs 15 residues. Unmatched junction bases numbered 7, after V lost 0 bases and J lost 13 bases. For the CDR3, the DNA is TGTGCCAGCAGTTTATCTACTAGCGGGAGCACGCGGCTGTTTTTT. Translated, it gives CASSLSTSGSTRLFF.

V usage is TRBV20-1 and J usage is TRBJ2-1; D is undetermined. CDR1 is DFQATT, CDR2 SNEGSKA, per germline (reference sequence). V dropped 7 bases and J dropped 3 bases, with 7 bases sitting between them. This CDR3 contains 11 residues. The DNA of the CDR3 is TGCAGTGGACAACACTACAATGAGCAGTTCTTC. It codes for CSGQHYNEQFF.

In DNA form, the CDR3 reads TGTGCCAGCAGTGTTTGGGGGCCTACCATACATTTT. Translation: CASSVWGPTIHF. The chain links TRBV2 to TRBJ1-5; possible D gene TRBD1, 6 bases. Trimming took off 4 bases at V and 16 bases at J, with 17 bases between the two ends. The length of the CDR3 is 12 residues. CDR1 SNHLY and CDR2 FYNNEI come from the germline V gene.